The 5 T cell receptor beta chains listed next were all sequenced from one sample in a study of CD8+CD57+ T cells in acquired aplastic anemia. The TCR beta profiling, which covered VDJ combination and CDR3 sequence, was carried out using genomic DNA as the template. TCRdb re-derived calls from the reads in MiXCR, one entry per CDR3 protein. The sample lists some 200,000 distinct CDR3 sequences, roughly 33% occurring once. Input material: sorted CD4+, CD8+, or CD8+CD57+ T cells (not recorded which) from PBMCs. These receptors were taken from a human donor in good health, serving as a control.

This chain joins TRBV3-1 and TRBJ2-1; TRBD1 agrees at 7 bases. Trimming at V came to 4 bases and at J to 8 bases, leaving 8 bases not matched to a gene. Germline V gene lookup returns CDR1 LGHDT and CDR2 YNNKEL (reference sequence). CDR3 length: 14 residues. CDR3 in DNA: TGTGCCAGCAGCCTAGGGACAGAAATCGATGAGCAGTTCTTC. Translation gives CASSLGTEIDEQFF.

With regard to this clonotype: Sequence at one end of the junction differs from germline and may be a read error. The chain is built from TRBV19 and TRBJ2-1, with no clear D. The V gene's germline CDR1 is LNHDA and CDR2 SQIVND (reference sequence). The CDR3 is made up of 18 amino acids. CDR3 in amino acids: CASSAKGISLSKYNEQLF. The CDR3 nucleotides are TGTGCCAGTAGTGCCAAAGGAATTAGCCTCTCGAAGTACAATGAGCAGCTCTTC.

This clonotype was recorded many times. V is TRBV9 and J is TRBJ2-1, with TRBD1 matching over 7 bases. The CDR3 spans 14 residues. The J segment lost 9 bases and the V segment lost 6 bases, leaving 12 bases of the junction unmatched. CDR1 is SGDLS, CDR2 YYNGEE, per germline. The CDR3: CASKVGTDSVEQFF. The CDR3, as DNA: TGTGCCAGCAAGGTAGGGACAGACTCGGTTGAGCAGTTCTTC.

This clonotype was observed many times. The chain uses TRBV7-9 and TRBJ2-1; TRBD1 might be the D (6 bases). CDR1 is SEHNR and CDR2 is FQNEAQ in the germline V gene (reference sequence). The CDR3 has 16 residues. Trimming cost V 7 bases and J 0 bases, with 16 bases left between them. The CDR3 loop is CASTTPTGTSYNEQFF. The CDR3 bases are TGTGCCAGCACCACCCCGACAGGAACCTCCTACAATGAGCAGTTCTTC. The whole variable domain, remainder taken from reference TRBV7-9 and TRBJ2-1, is DTGVSQNPRHKITKRGQNVTFRCDPISEHNRLYWYRQTLGQGPEFLTYFQNEAQLEKSRLLSDRFSAERPKGSFSTLEIQRTEQGDSAMYLCASTTPTGTSYNEQFFGPGTRLTVL.

This clonotype was counted many times. The chain carries TRBV20-1 and TRBJ1-5; D is uncertain. Trimming took 1 base from V and 0 from J, leaving 10 bases between them. From germline, CDR1 is DFQATT and CDR2 SNEGSKA (reference sequence). The CDR3 spans 15 residues. The CDR3 loop is CSARALGYSNQPQHF. As DNA, the CDR3 is TGCAGTGCTAGAGCGCTGGGATATAGCAATCAGCCCCAGCATTTT.